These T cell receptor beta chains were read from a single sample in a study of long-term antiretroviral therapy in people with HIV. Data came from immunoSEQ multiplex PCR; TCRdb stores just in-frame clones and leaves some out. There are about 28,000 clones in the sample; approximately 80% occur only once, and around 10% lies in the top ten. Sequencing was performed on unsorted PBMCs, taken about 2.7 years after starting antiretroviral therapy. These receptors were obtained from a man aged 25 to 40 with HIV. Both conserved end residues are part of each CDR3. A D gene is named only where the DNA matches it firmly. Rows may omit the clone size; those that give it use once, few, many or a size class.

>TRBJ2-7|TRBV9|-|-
CASSPQSQDPTYEQYF
TGTGCCAGCAGCCCCCAAAGCCAGGATCCCACCTACGAGCAGTACTTC
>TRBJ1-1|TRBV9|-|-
CASSLGGGPITEAFF
TGTGCCAGCAGTCTTGGGGGGGGGCCGATCACTGAAGCTTTCTTT
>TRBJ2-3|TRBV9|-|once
CASSVERVPTDTQYF
TGTGCCAGCAGCGTAGAACGGGTACCCACAGATACGCAGTATTTT
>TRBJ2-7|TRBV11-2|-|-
CASSLALGTIPYEQYF
TGTGCCAGCAGCTTAGCCCTCGGGACCATCCCCTACGAGCAGTACTTC
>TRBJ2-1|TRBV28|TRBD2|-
CASSHGLAQNEQFF
TGTGCCAGCAGCCACGGACTAGCCCAAAATGAGCAGTTCTTC
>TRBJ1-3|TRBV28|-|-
CASSFRNSGNTIYF
TGTGCCAGCAGTTTCAGGAACTCTGGAAACACCATATATTTT
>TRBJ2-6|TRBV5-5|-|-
CASSLVDGRTNVLTF
TGTGCCAGCAGCTTGGTGGATGGGAGGACCAACGTCCTGACTTTC
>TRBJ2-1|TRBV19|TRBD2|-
CASNAGGLGNEQFF
TGTGCCAGCAACGCGGGGGGGCTGGGCAATGAGCAGTTCTTC
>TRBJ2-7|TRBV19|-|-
CASSIDENEQYF
TGTGCCAGTAGTATAGATGAGAACGAGCAGTACTTC
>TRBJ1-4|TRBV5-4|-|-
CASRSGVDEKLFF
TGTGCCAGCAGATCAGGGGTCGATGAAAAACTGTTTTTT
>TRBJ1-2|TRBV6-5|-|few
CASSYTPGQDGYTF
TGTGCCAGCAGTTACACCCCAGGGCAAGATGGCTACACCTTC
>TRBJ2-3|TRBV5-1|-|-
CASRAQLTSTDTQYF
TGCGCCAGCAGAGCACAGTTGACTAGCACAGATACGCAGTATTTT
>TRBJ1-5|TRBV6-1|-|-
CASSEVGVSNQPQHF
TGTGCCAGCAGTGAAGTAGGAGTGTCGAATCAGCCCCAGCATTTT
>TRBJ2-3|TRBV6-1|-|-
CASSASTDTQYF
TGTGCCAGCAGTGCTAGCACAGATACGCAGTATTTT
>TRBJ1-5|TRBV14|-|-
CASSQGTNQPQHF
TGTGCCAGCAGCCAAGGGACAAATCAGCCCCAGCATTTT
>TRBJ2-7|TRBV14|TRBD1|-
CASSPTGVNYEQYF
TGTGCCAGCAGCCCGACAGGGGTGAACTACGAGCAGTACTTC
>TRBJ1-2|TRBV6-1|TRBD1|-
CASTPQGREGYTF
TGTGCCAGCACCCCACAGGGGCGGGAGGGCTACACCTTC
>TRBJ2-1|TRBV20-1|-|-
CSARGSNEQFF
TGCAGTGCTAGAGGCAGCAATGAGCAGTTCTTC
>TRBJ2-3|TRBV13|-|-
CASSSDSARGGTQYF
TGTGCCAGCAGCTCGGACAGTGCCCGCGGAGGTACGCAGTATTTT
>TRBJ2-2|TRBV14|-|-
CASSRRGGELFF
TGTGCCAGCAGCAGACGGGGGGGGGAGCTGTTTTTT
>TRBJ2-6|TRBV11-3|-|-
CASSPRRGAGANVLTF
TGTGCCAGCAGCCCCCGAAGGGGTGCTGGGGCCAACGTCCTGACTTTC
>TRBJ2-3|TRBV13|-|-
CASSLTGAGTDTQYF
TGTGCCAGCAGCTTAACTGGAGCCGGCACAGATACGCAGTATTTT
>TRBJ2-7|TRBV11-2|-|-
CASSFFNGPSYEQYF
TGTGCCAGCAGCTTTTTTAACGGTCCCTCCTACGAGCAGTACTTC
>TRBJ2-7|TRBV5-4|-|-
CASSRDWAYEQYF
TGTGCCAGCAGCAGAGACTGGGCCTACGAGCAGTACTTC
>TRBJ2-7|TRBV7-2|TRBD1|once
CASSSGDRGSYEQYF
TGTGCCAGCAGCTCAGGGGACAGGGGGAGCTACGAGCAGTACTTC
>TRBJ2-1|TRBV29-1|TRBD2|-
CSVASGGRDWGNEQFF
TGCAGCGTTGCTAGCGGGGGCCGCGACTGGGGCAATGAGCAGTTCTTC
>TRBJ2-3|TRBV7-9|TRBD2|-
CASKPRESDTQYF
TGTGCCAGCAAACCGCGGGAGTCAGATACGCAGTATTTT
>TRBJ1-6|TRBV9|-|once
CASSVAPLGASNSPLHF
TGTGCCAGCAGCGTAGCTCCCCTTGGGGCATCTAATTCACCCCTCCACTTT
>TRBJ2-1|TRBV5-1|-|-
CASSLAPYNEQFF
TGCGCCAGCAGCTTGGCACCCTACAATGAGCAGTTCTTC
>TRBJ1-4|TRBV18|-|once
CASSPPPRRGAEKLFF
TGTGCCAGCTCACCCCCACCTCGTAGGGGCGCTGAAAAACTGTTTTTT
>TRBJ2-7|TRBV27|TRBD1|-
CASGIGQGYEQYF
TGTGCCAGCGGTATCGGACAGGGCTACGAGCAGTACTTC
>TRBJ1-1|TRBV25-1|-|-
CASSVAGRDTEAFF
TGTGCCAGCAGTGTAGCGGGGCGTGACACTGAAGCTTTCTTT
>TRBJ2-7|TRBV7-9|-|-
CASSFNPRDGPSYEQYF
TGTGCCAGCAGCTTTAATCCCCGGGACGGGCCCTCCTACGAGCAGTACTTC
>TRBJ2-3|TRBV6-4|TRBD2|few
CASSGTSGTDTQYF
TGTGCCAGCAGTGGGACTAGCGGGACAGATACGCAGTATTTT
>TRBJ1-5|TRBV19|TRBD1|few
CAARGGGIDQPQHF
TGTGCGGCCAGAGGGGGCGGAATCGATCAGCCCCAGCATTTT
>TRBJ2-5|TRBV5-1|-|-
CASSRERVETQYF
TGCGCCAGCAGCCGGGAGCGGGTCGAGACCCAGTACTTC
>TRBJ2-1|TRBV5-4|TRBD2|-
CASSLARTSGSNEQFF
TGTGCCAGCAGCTTGGCCCGGACTAGCGGGAGTAATGAGCAGTTCTTC
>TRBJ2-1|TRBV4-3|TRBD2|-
CASSRTSGEQFF
TGCGCCAGCAGCCGAACTAGCGGAGAGCAGTTCTTC
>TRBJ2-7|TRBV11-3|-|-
CASSKGGDRFYEQYF
TGTGCCAGCAGTAAAGGAGGGGATCGGTTCTACGAGCAGTACTTC
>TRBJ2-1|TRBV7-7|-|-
CASSSSRDSEQFF
TGTGCCAGCAGCTCCTCGAGGGATAGCGAGCAGTTCTTC
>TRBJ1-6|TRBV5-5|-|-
CASSARDNYNSPLHF
TGTGCCAGCAGCGCCCGGGACAACTATAATTCACCCCTCCACTTT
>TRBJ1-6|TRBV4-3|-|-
CASSQEARLYNSPLHF
TGCGCCAGCAGCCAAGAGGCTAGGTTGTATAATTCACCCCTCCACTTT
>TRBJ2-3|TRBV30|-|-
CAWSGSFDTQYF
TGTGCCTGGAGTGGGAGTTTCGATACGCAGTATTTT
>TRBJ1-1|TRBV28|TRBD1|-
CASSSPSGTGITEAFF
TGTGCCAGCAGTTCCCCAAGTGGGACAGGGATCACTGAAGCTTTCTTT
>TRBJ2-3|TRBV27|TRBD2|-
CASSLSWREEASTDTQYF
TGTGCCAGCAGTTTATCGTGGCGGGAGGAAGCGAGCACAGATACGCAGTATTTT
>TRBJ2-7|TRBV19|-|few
CASSMGILGYEQYF
TGTGCCAGTAGTATGGGGATATTGGGCTACGAGCAGTACTTC
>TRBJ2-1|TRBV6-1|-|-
CASSEGGRSNEQFF
TGTGCCAGCAGTGAAGGGGGGAGGAGCAATGAGCAGTTCTTC
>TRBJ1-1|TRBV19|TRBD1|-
CASSMTGANTEAFF
TGTGCCAGTAGTATGACAGGGGCGAACACTGAAGCTTTCTTT
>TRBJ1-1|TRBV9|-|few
CASSEITPNTEAFF
TGTGCCAGCAGCGAGATCACTCCGAACACTGAAGCTTTCTTT
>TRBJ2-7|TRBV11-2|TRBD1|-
CASSLMGQGFSEQYF
TGTGCCAGCAGTCTGATGGGACAGGGGTTTTCGGAGCAGTACTTC
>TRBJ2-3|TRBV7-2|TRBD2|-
CASSLTSGGAGTDTQYF
TGTGCCAGCAGCTTAACTAGCGGGGGGGCTGGGACAGATACGCAGTATTTT
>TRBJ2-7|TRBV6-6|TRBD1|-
CASRSHRGPDYEQYF
TGTGCCAGCAGATCACACAGGGGGCCCGACTACGAGCAGTACTTC
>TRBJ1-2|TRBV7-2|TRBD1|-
CASSLNRGNYGYTF
TGTGCCAGCAGCTTAAACAGGGGAAACTATGGCTACACCTTC
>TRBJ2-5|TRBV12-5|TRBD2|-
CASAHPGGDQYF
TGTGCTAGTGCGCACCCCGGGGGGGACCAGTACTTC
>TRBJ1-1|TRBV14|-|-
CASSHLAKGEAFF
TGTGCCAGCAGCCACCTTGCCAAGGGTGAAGCTTTCTTT
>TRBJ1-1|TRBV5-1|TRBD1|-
CASSPRQGGSRTEAFF
TGCGCCAGCAGCCCGAGACAGGGCGGGTCGCGCACTGAAGCTTTCTTT
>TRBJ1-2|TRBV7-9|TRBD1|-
CASSLAGTGNYGYTF
TGTGCCAGCAGCTTAGCGGGGACAGGGAACTATGGCTACACCTTC
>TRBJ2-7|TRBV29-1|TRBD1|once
CSVETGVREQYF
TGCAGCGTCGAAACAGGGGTACGCGAGCAGTACTTC
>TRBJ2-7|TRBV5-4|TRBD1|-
CASSLAGTGYEQYF
TGTGCCAGCAGCTTGGCCGGGACAGGCTACGAGCAGTACTTC